Shown below are 26 T cell receptor beta chains from a single sample sequenced in a study of cytomegalovirus exposure and HLA in healthy donors. It was with 60 Vbeta and 13 Jbeta primers that the PCR ran. Libraries were prepared by immunoSEQ multiplex PCR; TCRdb keeps only in-frame clonotypes and omits some of them. The sample contains 160,000 or so clones, around 79% of which appear only once. The specimen was PBMCs. Every receptor here comes from a woman between 50 and 59 years old in good health and CMV-seronegative.

CDR3 in DNA: TGTGCCTGGAGTCCCGGGACAGTTGAAGCTTTCTTT. It is translated as CAWSPGTVEAFF. The genes are TRBV30 and TRBJ1-1; TRBD1 matches at 7 bases. The germline V gene encodes CDR1 GTSNPN and CDR2 SVGIG (reference sequence). This CDR3 spans 12 amino acids. V gave up 2 bases and J gave up 7 bases; unmatched junction bases: 4.

The chain is built from TRBV5-1 and TRBJ2-1; D call uncertain. Germline V gene data show CDR1 as SGHRS and CDR2 as YFSETQ. The CDR3 sequence is 13 residues long. V dropped 1 base and J dropped 10 bases, with 12 bases sitting between them. CDR3 nucleotides: TGCGCCAGCAGCTTGAGAGAGCCCTGGGAGCAGTTCTTC. It yields the protein CASSLREPWEQFF.

This clone has only a few counts. The chain's CDR3 is CASSEQGQSTDTQYF. CDR3 DNA sequence: TGTGCCAGCAGTGAACAGGGACAGAGCACAGATACGCAGTATTTT. The V gene is TRBV2, the J gene TRBJ2-3; 7 bases match TRBD1. The CDR3 spans 15 residues. The V and J ends lost 2 bases and 0 bases, in that order; junction bases with no gene match: 2. CDR1 and CDR2 from the germline V gene are SNHLY and FYNNEI.

The chain has TRBV9 and TRBJ2-2, with D perhaps matching TRBD1 (5 bases). The CDR3 contains 15 residues. In germline, CDR1 is SGDLS, CDR2 YYNGEE. V lost 3 bases and J 7 bases, leaving 16 bases between the germline ends. CDR3 sequence: CASSAQTVHSGELFF. The DNA of the CDR3 is TGTGCCAGCAGCGCACAGACAGTTCATAGCGGGGAGCTGTTTTTT. Filled out from reference TRBV9 and TRBJ2-2, the complete variable domain reads DSGVTQTPKHLITATGQRVTLRCSPRSGDLSVYWYQQSLDQGLQFLIQYYNGEERAKGNILERFSAQQFPDLHSELNLSSLELGDSALYFCASSAQTVHSGELFFGEGSRLTVL.

The chain combines TRBV28 with TRBJ1-4, with a weak D call TRBD1 (5 bases). The CDR3 runs to 15 residues. Trimming pared 6 bases from V and 7 bases from J, leaving 18 bases between. The germline V gene encodes CDR1 MDHEN and CDR2 SYDVKM. The CDR3 DNA follows: TGTGCCAGCAGCCCTCGGGGGGGTAGCAGTGAAAAACTGTTTTTT. Its protein is CASSPRGGSSEKLFF.

This sequence joins TRBV2 and TRBJ1-1; TRBD1 agrees at 7 bases. Germline-derived CDR1 and CDR2 are SNHLY and FYNNEI. The CDR3 sequence is 14 residues long. V was pared by 3 bases and J by 1 base, with 2 bases of the junction left unmatched. The CDR3 region is CASSEGQQNTEAFF. The DNA for the CDR3 is TGTGCCAGCAGTGAGGGACAGCAGAACACTGAAGCTTTCTTT.

DNA for the CDR3: TGTGCCAGCAGCTTATCTCAGGGGGCGAGGGAGACCCAGTACTTC. It codes for CASSLSQGARETQYF. V gene TRBV13 combines with J gene TRBJ2-5, with TRBD1 identical over 8 bases. CDR3 length: 15 amino acids. The V gene end was trimmed by 2 bases and the J gene end by 5 bases; junction bases not matched to a gene: 7. Looked up from germline, CDR1 is PRHDT and CDR2 is FYEKMQ (reference sequence).

This rearrangement joins TRBV5-4 to TRBJ1-1; 8 positions match TRBD1. CDR3 length equals 13 residues. After removal of 4 bases from V and 6 bases from J, the junction contained 5 bases not matched to a gene. Germline CDR1 SGHNT, CDR2 YYREEE (reference sequence). This CDR3 is CASSIGQGPEAFF. CDR3 bases: TGTGCCAGCAGCATAGGACAGGGCCCTGAAGCTTTCTTT. Together with reference TRBV5-4 and TRBJ1-1, the CDR3 gives the full variable domain: ETGVTQSPTHLIKTRGQQVTLRCSSQSGHNTVSWYQQALGQGPQFIFQYYREEENGRGNFPPRFSGLQFPNYSSELNVNALELDDSALYLCASSIGQGPEAFFGQGTRLTVV.

The CDR3 loop reads CASSKTSGGADEQYF. In nucleotides, the CDR3 is TGTGCCAGCAGCAAAACTAGCGGGGGGGCCGACGAGCAGTACTTC. V usage is TRBV11-2 and J usage is TRBJ2-7; 13 bases map to TRBD2. The CDR3 is 15 residues long. Germline CDR1 reads SGHAT; CDR2 reads FQNNGV. The trim removed 5 bases at V and 5 bases at J, leaving 6 bases unmatched. Full variable domain (remainder filled in from reference TRBV11-2 and TRBJ2-7): EAGVAQSPRYKIIEKRQSVAFWCNPISGHATLYWYQQILGQGPKLLIQFQNNGVVDDSQLPKDRFSAERLKGVDSTLKIQPAKLEDSAVYLCASSKTSGGADEQYFGPGTRLTVT.

The rearrangement uses TRBV28 and TRBJ2-3; the D gene is possibly TRBD2 (7 bases). V was pared by 6 bases and J by 2 bases, with 18 bases between. Germline CDR1 reads MDHEN; CDR2 reads SYDVKM. The CDR3 covers 16 residues. The CDR3 DNA reads as TGTGCCAGCAGGCCGGGGGGCCTGACACCCACAGATACGCAGTATTTT. The encoded protein is CASRPGGLTPTDTQYF.

CDR3 DNA sequence: TGTGCCAGCAGCGAAGCCGGGACAGGGGCTTACGAGCAGTACTTC. Translation gives CASSEAGTGAYEQYF. The chain links TRBV5-4 to TRBJ2-7; 10 bases align to TRBD1. With V trimmed by 4 bases and J by 4 bases, 8 bases remained unmatched. Per germline, CDR1 SGHNT and CDR2 YYREEE (reference sequence). The CDR3 extends over 15 amino acids.

The J gene is TRBJ1-1, the V gene TRBV7-9; TRBD1 matches 8 bases. Germline CDR1 is SEHNR and CDR2 is FQNEAQ (reference sequence). This CDR3 is built from 15 residues. V was clipped by 5 bases and J by 1 base; unmatched bases: 6. CDR3: CASSPPGQENTEAFF. The CDR3 nucleotides read TGTGCCAGCAGCCCCCCGGGACAGGAGAACACTGAAGCTTTCTTT.

This clone was observed a single time. The gene calls are TRBV25-1 and TRBJ2-1, with TRBD1 matching over 9 bases. Germline V CDR1 and CDR2: MGHDK, SYGVNS. V shed 7 bases and J 4 bases; nucleotides not matched to a gene: 11. The CDR3 totals 16 residues. The CDR3 nucleotides read TGTGCCAGCACCCCCCGGGACAGGGAATTTTACAATGAGCAGTTCTTC. Its translation is CASTPRDREFYNEQFF. Together with reference TRBV25-1 and TRBJ2-1, the CDR3 gives the full variable domain: EADIYQTPRYLVIGTGKKITLECSQTMGHDKMYWYQQDPGMELHLIHYSYGVNSTEKGDLSSESTVSRIRTEHFPLTLESARPSHTSQYLCASTPRDREFYNEQFFGPGTRLTVL.

The gene calls are TRBV10-3 and TRBJ1-4, with TRBD1 identical over 9 bases. Germline CDR1 and CDR2: ENHRY and SYGVKD. The CDR3 covers 14 residues. With V trimmed by 9 bases and J by 4 bases, 6 bases remained unmatched. The CDR3 here is CAISSGQGNEKLFF. The CDR3 region has the DNA TGTGCCATAAGCTCGGGACAGGGTAATGAAAAACTGTTTTTT.

This sequence joins TRBV2 and TRBJ1-2; D uncertain. The length of the CDR3 is 12 residues. Germline V CDR1 and CDR2: SNHLY, FYNNEI. V was pared by 2 bases and J by 6 bases, with 7 bases between. The CDR3 protein is CASSENGDGYTF. The CDR3 region has the DNA TGTGCCAGCAGTGAAAACGGTGATGGCTACACCTTC. The full variable domain, its missing parts supplied by reference TRBV2 and TRBJ1-2, is EPEVTQTPSHQVTQMGQEVILRCVPISNHLYFYWYRQILGQKVEFLVSFYNNEISEKSEIFDDQFSVERPDGSNFTLKIRSTKLEDSAMYFCASSENGDGYTFGSGTRLTVV.

V is TRBV5-6 and J is TRBJ1-2, with 8 positions matching TRBD1. Unmatched junction bases numbered 15, after V lost 4 bases and J lost 7 bases. The germline V gene encodes CDR1 SGHDT and CDR2 YYEEEE. The CDR3 is 16 residues long. The CDR3 sequence is CASSPPGPQGAGGYTF. Written as DNA, the CDR3 is TGTGCCAGCAGCCCACCAGGACCTCAGGGGGCAGGTGGCTACACCTTC. Looking up the rest from reference TRBV5-6 and TRBJ1-2 gives the full variable domain: DAGVTQSPTHLIKTRGQQVTLRCSPKSGHDTVSWYQQALGQGPQFIFQYYEEEERQRGNFPDRFSGHQFPNYSSELNVNALLLGDSALYLCASSPPGPQGAGGYTFGSGTRLTVV.

This clone was recorded only once. The V call is TRBV4-1, the J call TRBJ1-1, with 12 bases matching TRBD1. Germline V gene lookup returns CDR1 MGHRA and CDR2 YSYEKL. V was clipped by 5 bases and J by 9 bases; unmatched bases: 13. This CDR3 comprises 16 residues. Here the CDR3 DNA reads TGCGCCAGCAGCTCCCATCCGGGACAGGGGGCTCTAAAAGCTTTCTTT. Its protein is CASSSHPGQGALKAFF.

This chain joins TRBV5-1 and TRBJ2-6; no definite D call. The ends were cut back, 0 bases at V and 2 bases at J, with 6 bases in the middle. Germline V gene lookup returns CDR1 SGHRS and CDR2 YFSETQ. The CDR3 runs 15 residues. CDR3 amino acids: CASSLAVAGANVLTF. The CDR3, as DNA: TGCGCCAGCAGCTTGGCGGTGGCTGGGGCCAACGTCCTGACTTTC.

The CDR3 DNA is TGTGCCAGCAGTGAATACTCGGGCTCTGGAAACACCATATATTTT. Its translation is CASSEYSGSGNTIYF. The chain carries TRBV2 and TRBJ1-3, with D hard to call. Trimming left V 2 bases short and J 0 bases short, with 8 bases between. The CDR3 runs to 15 residues. Germline values: CDR1 SNHLY, CDR2 FYNNEI.

The J gene is TRBJ1-4, the V gene TRBV5-1, with D uncertain. The CDR3 contains 15 residues. The V end was cut by 0 bases, the J end by 1 base, with 7 bases between. The germline V gene has CDR1 SGHRS and CDR2 YFSETQ. The CDR3 region is CASSLARETNEKLFF. CDR3 nucleotide sequence: TGCGCCAGCAGCTTGGCCCGGGAAACTAATGAAAAACTGTTTTTT.

The DNA of the CDR3 is TGTGCCAGTAGGGATCACCCCGCGGGTAGGGAAGATCAGCCCCAGCATTTT. Translating gives CASRDHPAGREDQPQHF. The chain is built from TRBV19 and TRBJ1-5; D is undetermined. Trimming stripped 6 bases from V and 5 bases from J, with 23 bases between. CDR1 is LNHDA and CDR2 is SQIVND in the germline V gene (reference sequence). This CDR3 comprises 17 residues.

V gene TRBV20-1 combines with J gene TRBJ2-3; D not resolved. There are 11 residues in the CDR3. Germline CDR1 and CDR2: DFQATT and SNEGSKA (reference sequence). V lost 2 bases, J lost 6 bases, and 6 bases lay in between. CDR3 sequence: CSARSTDTQYF. CDR3 nucleotides: TGCAGTGCTAGATCTACGGATACGCAGTATTTT.

Only one count was recorded for this clone. The CDR3 protein is CASSQDFVGGYNEQFF. The CDR3 region has the DNA TGCGCCAGCAGCCAAGACTTTGTGGGGGGGTACAATGAGCAGTTCTTC. This chain connects TRBV4-1 to TRBJ2-1, with 7 bases fitting TRBD2. CDR1 and CDR2 from the germline V gene are MGHRA and YSYEKL. The CDR3 extends over 16 amino acids. The J segment lost 4 bases and the V segment lost 0 bases, leaving 6 bases of the junction unmatched.

V usage is TRBV27 and J usage is TRBJ1-6, with D unclear. V lost 9 bases, J lost 10 bases, and 16 bases lay in between. This CDR3 contains 13 residues. CDR1 is MNHEY, CDR2 SMNVEV, per germline (reference sequence). The CDR3 is CARPRELESPLHF. CDR3 DNA: TGTGCCAGGCCCCGGGAATTGGAATCACCCCTCCACTTT.

The gene calls are TRBV19 and TRBJ2-2; possibly TRBD2 for D (6 bases). This CDR3 contains 16 residues. V lost 6 bases and J 0 bases, leaving 14 bases between the germline ends. CDR1 is LNHDA and CDR2 is SQIVND in the germline V gene (reference sequence). This CDR3 is CASSPLGTANTGELFF. The CDR3 DNA reads TGTGCCAGTAGCCCACTTGGGACTGCGAACACCGGGGAGCTGTTTTTT.

The gene calls are TRBV5-1 and TRBJ2-2, with D uncertain. Germline values: CDR1 SGHRS, CDR2 YFSETQ. This CDR3 contains 12 residues. V lost 4 bases and J 5 bases, leaving 6 bases between the germline ends. The CDR3 DNA reads as TGCGCCAGCAGCACCGGGACCGGGGAGCTGTTTTTT. Its protein product is CASSTGTGELFF.